This T cell receptor (beta chain) originates from a study of blood T cells in healthy people across ages. Extracted total RNA amounted to at least 5.5 micrograms for each sample. Trimming took 4 bases from V and 4 from J, leaving 9 bases between them. The CDR3 consists of 13 residues. Per the germline V gene, CDR1 is LNHNV and CDR2 is YYDKDF (reference sequence). A second PCR, run for about 6 to 12 cycles, used a sample-barcoded 5' primer plus a J-beta primer mix. TCRdb re-called the 5' RACE reads with MiXCR, one entry per CDR3 protein. The table has fewer than 900,000 distinct CDR3 sequences, under 40% seen once. This clonotype has a handful of counts.

This clonotype was obtained from a man younger than 35 in good health. Sequencing input: blood. The J gene is TRBJ2-3, the V gene TRBV15; maybe TRBD1 (6 bases). CDR3 sequence (DNA): TGTGCCACCAGCACAGGGGTTGCAGATACGCAGTATTTT. Translation gives CATSTGVADTQYF.